This section outlines one TCR beta chain sequence together with its context. As yet, its antigen is unknown. This specimen belongs to a study of cytomegalovirus exposure and HLA in healthy donors. The CDR3 sequence is 12 residues long. Germline lookup yields CDR1 MNHEY and CDR2 SMNVEV (reference sequence). V lost 5 bases, J lost 5 bases, and 1 base stayed unmatched. Overall study results and limits: Later analysis identified several of the most significant clusters that appeared linked to common viral pathogens. The study recorded fewer than 200 TCR beta chains that were cytomegalovirus-associated. TRBV6-2, TRBV6-3 and other indistinguishable V segments were excluded.

The PCR made use of 60 Vbeta and 13 Jbeta primers. Only in-frame clones appear in the TCRdb table, and some are missing; sequencing was by immunoSEQ multiplex PCR. The profile shows around 100,000 clones, 70% of them singletons. The V gene is TRBV27, the J gene TRBJ2-5; 8 positions agree with TRBD1. Sequenced input: PBMCs. The clonotype originates from a man in his thirties or forties in good health and CMV-seropositive. The CDR3 region is CASSRTGETQYF. CDR3 DNA sequence: TGTGCCAGCAGTAGGACAGGGGAGACCCAGTACTTC.